The TCR beta chain under discussion was sequenced for a study of blood T cell repertoires in COVID-19. The wider study: The samples span acute and convalescent COVID-19 from the United States, Italy and Spain. T cells, B-cell-depleted T cells, or PBMCs supplied cDNA or gDNA.

Per the authors' pipeline: Reference gene primer amplification yielded estimated nucleated cell counts. Profiling relied on immunoSEQ multiplex PCR, and the TCRdb table lists in-frame clones only, not all of them. That table supplies the V and J calls and clone size; D and trimming were determined from the DNA. The data hold about 220,000 clones, with roughly 80% observed a single time. The V gene's germline CDR1 is LGHNA and CDR2 YNFKEQ. Trimming removed 0 bases at V and 0 bases at J, with 13 bases between. The length of the CDR3 is 17 residues. This clone appeared once. The receptor was isolated from a woman aged 55-70 years who had recovered from COVID-19. Sequencing input: peripheral blood. This sequence joins TRBV4-2 and TRBJ2-3; possibly TRBD2 for D (7 bases). DNA of the CDR3: TGTGCCAGCAGCCAAGAACACGGGGGGCCGAGCACAGATACGCAGTATTTT. This translates into CASSQEHGGPSTDTQYF.